This is a list of T cell receptor beta chains from one sample in a study of T cells in Graves' hyperthyroidism and ophthalmopathy. TCRdb passed the multiplex PCR reads through MiXCR, listing each CDR3 protein once. Among 480,000 or so distinct CDR3 sequences listed, 40% to 50% were seen once. The sequenced sample was peripheral blood or thyroid tissue (not recorded which). The receptors here all came from an adult woman with Graves' disease, either hyperthyroidism or ophthalmopathy (not recorded which). The CDR3 runs from the conserved cysteine through the conserved F or W. The order of the fields is clone size, V gene, CDR3 length, J gene, D gene, CDR3 DNA, CDR3 protein. The D gene is left open where the match is weak. For some rows the clone size is stated as once, few or many, or as a class when expanded; others skip it.

.	TRBV7-2	16	TRBJ2-5	.	TGTGCCAGCAGCTTTTCTACAGGGAGGTACCAAGAGACCCAGTACTTC	CASSFSTGRYQETQYF
.	TRBV20-1	13	TRBJ2-5	.	TGCAGTGCTAGGGGCGGGTCCCCCGAGACCCAGTACTTC	CSARGGSPETQYF
.	TRBV3-1	15	TRBJ2-2	TRBD2	TGTGCCAGCAGTGAATATGACGGGGGGATCGGGGAGCTGTTTTTT	CASSEYDGGIGELFF
.	TRBV9	14	TRBJ1-1	.	TGTGCCAGCAGCGTAGTAACTGCGAACACTGAAGCTTTCTTT	CASSVVTANTEAFF
.	TRBV29-1	13	TRBJ2-7	TRBD2	TGCAGCGTAGCGGGAGGTACCCCCTACGAGCAGTACTTC	CSVAGGTPYEQYF
once	TRBV2	16	TRBJ1-5	.	TGTGCCAGCAGTGAATCGGAGTCAAGGGAGGGTCAGCCCCAGCATTTT	CASSESESREGQPQHF
.	TRBV10-3	13	TRBJ1-5	TRBD1	TGTGCCACCGGGACAGATACACATAAGCCCCAGCATTTT	CATGTDTHKPQHF
.	TRBV10-3	15	TRBJ2-7	TRBD2	TGTGCCATCAGTGCGGGAGCTAGCGGGAGCTCCGAGCAGTACTTC	CAISAGASGSSEQYF
.	TRBV28	13	TRBJ1-5	TRBD1	TGTGCCAGCAAGGGACAGCGCAATCAGCCCCAGCATTTT	CASKGQRNQPQHF
.	TRBV24-1	15	TRBJ1-6	TRBD1	TGTGCCACCAGCCCTAGGGACAGGGGCAATTCACCCCTCCACTTT	CATSPRDRGNSPLHF
.	TRBV10-2	13	TRBJ2-5	TRBD1	TGCGCCAGCAGGGCAGGACAGAGAGGGGGCTGGTACTTC	CASRAGQRGGWYF
.	TRBV4-1	15	TRBJ1-2	TRBD1	TGCGCCAGCAGCCAACAGACAGGGGCTAGCTATGGCTACACCTTC	CASSQQTGASYGYTF
.	TRBV19	17	TRBJ2-3	TRBD1	TGTGCCAGTAGTATCGACAGGGCCAGACCGTCCACAGATACGCAGTATTTT	CASSIDRARPSTDTQYF
many	TRBV11-3	15	TRBJ1-5	TRBD1	TGTGCCAGCAGCTTAGATCGACAGGGTTTTCAGCCCCAGCATTTT	CASSLDRQGFQPQHF
.	TRBV7-9	15	TRBJ1-2	.	TGTGCCAGCAGCAGACCCTCGGGGACCAGCTATGGCTACACCTTC	CASSRPSGTSYGYTF
.	TRBV10-3	19	TRBJ2-6	TRBD1	TGTGCCATCAGTGAGAGAGGAGGGACAGGGCTCTCTGGGGCCAACGTCCTGACTTTC	CAISERGGTGLSGANVLTF
many	TRBV25-1	11	TRBJ2-7	TRBD2	TGTGCCAGCAGGGGGGGGTACGAGCAGTACTTC	CASRGGYEQYF
many	TRBV4-3	16	TRBJ2-5	TRBD1	TGCGCCAGCAGCCGACTACAGGGGGCGAGGCAAGAGACCCAGTACTTC	CASSRLQGARQETQYF
.	TRBV20-1	11	TRBJ2-7	.	TGCAGTGCCCCTCGGGCGGGAGAGCAGTACTTC	CSAPRAGEQYF
.	TRBV2	12	TRBJ2-1	.	TGTGCCAGCAGTGGAGGGGAAAATGAGCAGTTCTTC	CASSGGENEQFF
few	TRBV9	13	TRBJ2-5	.	TGTGCCAGCAGCGTCGACATACAAGAGACCCAGTACTTC	CASSVDIQETQYF
.	TRBV7-2	16	TRBJ1-4	.	TGTGCCAGCAGCTTACGGGGGCCACTTGGTCTCGGAAAACTGTTTTTT	CASSLRGPLGLGKLFF
few	TRBV12-3/TRBV12-4	14	TRBJ2-2	TRBD2	TGTGCCAGCAGTTTAACTAGCGGCACCGGGGAGCTGTTTTTT	CASSLTSGTGELFF
.	TRBV24-1	15	TRBJ2-2	.	TGTGCCACCAGTGATTCACCAGGGATTACCGGGGAGCTGTTTTTT	CATSDSPGITGELFF
.	TRBV7-7	16	TRBJ2-5	TRBD1	TGTGCTAGCAGCTTAGAAGGGACAGGGGTCCAAGAGACCCAGTACTTC	CASSLEGTGVQETQYF
many	TRBV7-2	16	TRBJ1-3	.	TGTGCCAGCAGCGCGCCCCAGACGCGTTATGGAAACACCATATATTTT	CASSAPQTRYGNTIYF
.	TRBV10-3	12	TRBJ1-2	.	TGTGCCAGCAGTCAGATCGGAGAGGGCTACACCTTC	CASSQIGEGYTF
.	TRBV10-2	12	TRBJ2-7	.	TGCGCCAGCAGTTGGAACTCCTACGAGCAGTACTTC	CASSWNSYEQYF
.	TRBV20-1	13	TRBJ2-7	.	TGCAGTGCAGGGGGGCAGGAGCCTTACGAGCAGTACTTC	CSAGGQEPYEQYF
.	TRBV19	16	TRBJ2-2	.	TGTGCCAGTCACTTTTTGGGGGCCGCGAACACCGGGGAGCTGTTTTTT	CASHFLGAANTGELFF
.	TRBV13	16	TRBJ1-3	TRBD1	TGTGCCAGCAGCTTCTCGACAGGGGGACCCGGAAACACCATATATTTT	CASSFSTGGPGNTIYF